The 29 T cell receptor beta chains listed next were all sequenced from one sample in a study of identifying expanded T cells in peripheral blood. The method was immunoSEQ multiplex PCR; TCRdb's version includes in-frame clones alone and lacks a portion of them. The sample yields 110,000 or so clones, about 87% seen once. Sequences were obtained from blood. The receptors were gathered from a person aged 18 to 75 in good health.

This clone turned up a few times. The chain joins TRBV5-6 to TRBJ2-7, with TRBD1 as a possible D gene (6 bases). The CDR3 covers 15 residues. The V end lost 4 bases, the J end lost 1 base, and 15 bases lay between the germline ends. Germline V gene sequence: CDR1 SGHDT, CDR2 YYEEEE. CDR3 region: CASSRPGHLSYEQYF. CDR3 nucleotide sequence: TGTGCCAGCAGCCGGCCGGGACACTTATCCTACGAGCAGTACTTC.

The chain's CDR3 is CASSPTVSDTQYF. The CDR3, as DNA: TGTGCCAGCAGCCCGACGGTGTCAGATACGCAGTATTTT. The V and J genes are TRBV11-1 and TRBJ2-3; D is uncertain. Looked up from germline, CDR1 is SGHAT and CDR2 is FQDESV (reference sequence). CDR3 length: 13 amino acids. V lost 5 bases, J lost 4 bases, and 10 bases lay in between.

This sequence joins TRBV9 and TRBJ2-3, with D tentatively TRBD2 (5 bases). CDR1 and CDR2 (germline): SGDLS, YYNGEE. The CDR3 has 14 residues. The V and J ends lost 4 bases and 5 bases respectively, with 14 bases between them. The CDR3 sequence is CASSPLASKDTQYF. The CDR3 coding sequence is TGTGCCAGCAGCCCCCTAGCTTCTAAAGATACGCAGTATTTT.

V usage is TRBV18 and J usage is TRBJ2-3, with D possibly being TRBD1 (7 bases). V lost 0 bases, J lost 3 bases, and 10 bases lay in between. Germline lookup yields CDR1 KGHSH and CDR2 LQKENI. CDR3 length equals 15 residues. CDR3 region: CASSPPQGGTDTQYF. The CDR3, as DNA: TGTGCCAGCTCACCACCCCAGGGGGGAACAGATACGCAGTATTTT.

The V and J genes are TRBV14 and TRBJ1-2; 7 nucleotides align to TRBD1. The germline V gene encodes CDR1 SGHDN and CDR2 FVKESK. There are 16 residues in the CDR3. Losses at the gene ends were 4 bases for V and 0 bases for J; bases not matched to a gene: 8. The CDR3 is CASSRADRVPNYGYTF. The CDR3 DNA sequence: TGTGCCAGCAGCCGAGCCGACAGGGTACCTAACTATGGCTACACCTTC. The whole variable domain, remainder taken from reference TRBV14 and TRBJ1-2, is EAGVTQFPSHSVIEKGQTVTLRCDPISGHDNLYWYRRVMGKEIKFLLHFVKESKQDESGMPNNRFLAERTGGTYSTLKVQPAELEDSGVYFCASSRADRVPNYGYTFGSGTRLTVV.

The gene calls are TRBV11-3 and TRBJ1-2; no clear D. With 1 base removed from V and 8 bases from J, the gap between germline ends came to 14 bases. CDR1 SGHNT and CDR2 YENEEA come from the germline V gene. The CDR3 is 14 residues long. This CDR3 is CASSLVDGLCGYTF. The CDR3 bases are TGTGCCAGCAGCTTAGTAGACGGACTATGCGGCTACACCTTC.

CDR3 loop: CASSPGGAEDTEAFF. CDR3 DNA sequence: TGTGCCAGCTCTCCAGGGGGGGCCGAGGACACTGAAGCTTTCTTT. V and J are TRBV18 and TRBJ1-1; 7 nucleotides match TRBD1. The ends lost 6 bases at V and 3 bases at J; junction bases unmatched: 10. The V gene's germline CDR1 is KGHSH and CDR2 LQKENI. This CDR3 is built from 15 residues. Full variable domain (rest looked up from reference TRBV18 and TRBJ1-1): NAGVMQNPRHLVRRRGQEARLRCSPMKGHSHVYWYRQLPEEGLKFMVYLQKENIIDESGMPKERFSAEFPKEGPSILRIQQVVRGDSAAYFCASSPGGAEDTEAFFGQGTRLTVV.

This clone was recorded a few times. The rearrangement uses TRBV18 and TRBJ1-6, with 7 bases that match TRBD1. The CDR3 runs to 16 residues. Per the germline V gene, CDR1 is KGHSH and CDR2 is LQKENI. The V gene end was trimmed by 4 bases and the J gene end by 1 base; junction bases not matched to a gene: 4. The CDR3 protein is CASSLRTGSYNSPLHF. For the CDR3, the DNA is TGTGCCAGCTCACTACGGACAGGATCCTATAATTCACCCCTCCACTTT.

V is TRBV7-9 and J is TRBJ1-1; 7 bases map to TRBD1. Germline lookup yields CDR1 SEHNR and CDR2 FQNEAQ (reference sequence). This CDR3 has 13 amino acids. The J segment lost 6 bases and the V segment lost 8 bases, leaving 9 bases of the junction unmatched. DNA for the CDR3: TGTGCCAGCCTGGACAGGCAAAAACCTGAAGCTTTCTTT. Translation: CASLDRQKPEAFF.

The chain links TRBV29-1 to TRBJ2-1, with D tentatively TRBD1 or TRBD2 (6 bases each). With 7 bases removed from V and 4 bases from J, the gap between germline ends came to 17 bases. This CDR3 is built from 14 residues. Germline CDR1 reads SQVTM; CDR2 reads ANQGSEA. CDR3 in amino acids: CSAGIRGQYNEQFF. Written as DNA, the CDR3 is TGCAGCGCCGGTATACGGGGGCAGTACAATGAGCAGTTCTTC.

This clone appeared a single time. The V gene is TRBV20-1, the J gene TRBJ2-3, with TRBD2 matching 7 bases. V was clipped by 5 bases and J by 7 bases; unmatched bases: 3. The germline gives CDR1 DFQATT, CDR2 SNEGSKA (reference sequence). The CDR3 spans 11 residues. The CDR3 here is CSAATSNTQYF. CDR3 in DNA: TGCAGTGCTGCGACTAGCAATACGCAGTATTTT.

Only one count was recorded for this clone. J is TRBJ2-7 and V is TRBV6-6, with D hard to call. The CDR3 has 12 residues. Per germline, CDR1 MNHNY and CDR2 SVGAGI (reference sequence). V gave up 2 bases and J gave up 7 bases, with 9 bases separating them. The CDR3 nucleotides read TGTGCCAGCAGTTACGGGGTGGGGGAGCAGTACTTC. Translated, it gives CASSYGVGEQYF.

The V and J genes are TRBV5-8 and TRBJ1-2, with a weak D call TRBD1 (5 bases). V shed 3 bases and J shed 3 bases, with 15 bases lying between them. The CDR3 is made up of 15 amino acids. Germline CDR1 SGHTS, CDR2 YDEGEE. Here the CDR3 reads CASSSAARGDYGYTF. The CDR3 coding sequence is TGTGCCAGCAGCTCTGCCGCCCGGGGGGACTATGGCTACACCTTC.

The gene calls are TRBV18 and TRBJ1-2; a weak D match, TRBD1 (5 bases). CDR1 and CDR2 (germline): KGHSH, LQKENI. The V and J ends lost 0 bases and 7 bases respectively, with 12 bases between them. The CDR3 covers 14 residues. The CDR3 spells CASSPPAGGAGYTF. CDR3 nucleotide sequence: TGTGCCAGCTCACCACCGGCGGGGGGAGCTGGCTACACCTTC.

CDR3 DNA: TGTGCCAGCAGCTTAGCTGGGACTAGCGGGGGGCCTGTATACAATGAGCAGTTCTTC. This codes for CASSLAGTSGGPVYNEQFF. The chain links TRBV7-8 to TRBJ2-1, with TRBD2 matching over 15 bases. CDR1 SGHVS and CDR2 FQNEAQ come from the germline V gene. This CDR3 contains 19 residues. The ends lost 0 bases at V and 4 bases at J; junction bases unmatched: 7.

This clone was observed a single time. Here the CDR3 reads CASSLALRADGYTF. DNA for the CDR3: TGTGCCAGCAGCTTAGCGCTGAGGGCAGATGGCTACACCTTC. This rearrangement joins TRBV7-9 to TRBJ1-2, with D hard to call. Between the trimmed V and J ends, which lost 0 bases and 6 bases, there was a span of 11 bases. The CDR3 is 14 residues long. Germline V gene sequence: CDR1 SEHNR, CDR2 FQNEAQ (reference sequence). Full variable domain (rest looked up from reference TRBV7-9 and TRBJ1-2): DTGVSQNPRHKITKRGQNVTFRCDPISEHNRLYWYRQTLGQGPEFLTYFQNEAQLEKSRLLSDRFSAERPKGSFSTLEIQRTEQGDSAMYLCASSLALRADGYTFGSGTRLTVV.

The chain combines TRBV5-6 with TRBJ2-6, with 8 positions matching TRBD2. CDR3 length equals 17 residues. Germline V gives CDR1 SGHDT, CDR2 YYEEEE. J gave up 3 bases and V 1 base, and 6 bases lay outside the gene matches. CDR3 loop: CASSLPGLASGANVLTF. The CDR3 bases are TGTGCCAGCAGCTTGCCAGGACTAGCAAGTGGGGCCAACGTCCTGACTTTC.

The rearrangement uses TRBV7-9 and TRBJ2-4; D may be TRBD1 (7 bases). This CDR3 spans 12 amino acids. Germline CDR1 reads SEHNR; CDR2 reads FQNEAQ (reference sequence). Trimming cost V 5 bases and J 13 bases, with 15 bases left between them. The CDR3 DNA sequence: TGTGCCAGCAGCACAGGGGACTTGGGACAGTACTTC. Its translation: CASSTGDLGQYF.

The CDR3 DNA reads as TGTGCCAGCTCCCAGGGAAGAGCGAACACTGAAGCTTTCTTT. It encodes CASSQGRANTEAFF. The gene calls are TRBV7-3 and TRBJ1-1; weak D call: TRBD1 (5 bases). This CDR3 has 14 residues. Germline lookup yields CDR1 SGHTA and CDR2 FQGTGA. V was clipped by 8 bases and J by 1 base, with 14 bases between them.

This chain joins TRBV7-3 and TRBJ2-7, with 10 bases matching TRBD2. The CDR3 sequence is 19 residues long. V shed 5 bases, J shed 6 bases, and the junction held 22 bases outside the gene matches. Per germline, CDR1 SGHTA and CDR2 FQGTGA. The CDR3 region is CASSAHKGLAGVLVFEQYF. The CDR3 bases are TGTGCCAGCAGCGCCCATAAGGGTCTAGCGGGAGTCTTGGTTTTCGAGCAGTACTTC.

V is TRBV30 and J is TRBJ2-7, with D possibly being TRBD1 (6 bases). Between the trimmed V and J ends, which lost 2 bases and 9 bases, there was a span of 20 bases. The length of the CDR3 is 14 residues. In germline, CDR1 is GTSNPN, CDR2 SVGIG (reference sequence). The CDR3 DNA reads as TGTGCCTGGAGTCATACCGGGACACAGCCCGGGCAGTACTTC. It specifies CAWSHTGTQPGQYF.

V and J are TRBV2 and TRBJ2-5; unclear D gene. V was cut by 7 bases and J by 3 bases, with 12 bases left in between. Germline CDR1 SNHLY, CDR2 FYNNEI. This CDR3 is 13 amino acids long. The DNA of the CDR3 is TGTGCCAGCACCGAGGACCGTGAAGAGACCCAGTACTTC. Translating it yields CASTEDREETQYF.

This clone appeared a single time. The gene calls are TRBV18 and TRBJ1-3, with unresolved D. Germline V lookup: CDR1 KGHSH, CDR2 LQKENI. V was clipped by 3 bases and J by 0 bases, with 9 bases between them. The CDR3 is 15 residues long. This CDR3 is CASSPPGISGNTIYF. The DNA of the CDR3 is TGTGCCAGCTCACCCCCGGGAATCTCTGGAAACACCATATATTTT.

The rearrangement links TRBV27 to TRBJ1-2; D remains ambiguous. The ends were cut back, 4 bases at V and 7 bases at J, with 16 bases in the middle. The CDR3 extends over 14 amino acids. Germline V gene lookup returns CDR1 MNHEY and CDR2 SMNVEV (reference sequence). For the CDR3, the DNA is TGTGCCAGCAGTTCGGGGAACCCAGCGGGTGGCTACACCTTC. Translated, it gives CASSSGNPAGGYTF.

The J gene is TRBJ2-3, the V gene TRBV7-9; tentatively, D is TRBD2 (6 bases). V dropped 3 bases and J dropped 2 bases, with 9 bases sitting between them. Germline assignment: CDR1 SEHNR and CDR2 FQNEAQ (reference sequence). The CDR3 sequence is 14 residues long. CDR3 DNA: TGTGCCAGCAGCTTCCGGGAGTACACAGATACGCAGTATTTT. Encoded protein: CASSFREYTDTQYF.

The chain uses TRBV6-6 and TRBJ2-3, with D uncertain. The CDR3 totals 14 residues. The germline V and J ends were trimmed by 0 bases and 6 bases, with 10 bases remaining between them. Germline values: CDR1 MNHNY, CDR2 SVGAGI (reference sequence). The CDR3 DNA sequence: TGTGCCAGCAGTTACTCGTTAGCTGGGGATACGCAGTATTTT. It is translated as CASSYSLAGDTQYF.

The V gene is TRBV28, the J gene TRBJ2-5; perhaps TRBD2 as D (5 bases). The ends were cut back, 4 bases at V and 1 base at J, with 16 bases in the middle. Germline assignment: CDR1 MDHEN and CDR2 SYDVKM. The CDR3 sequence is 16 residues long. Written as DNA, the CDR3 is TGTGCCAGCAGTTCTCACGGTACCGGGGTCCAAGAGACCCAGTACTTC. Translation gives CASSSHGTGVQETQYF.

The chain carries TRBV7-9 and TRBJ1-2, with D perhaps TRBD1 (5 bases). V was shortened by 5 bases and J by 3 bases, with 10 bases between the two germline ends. Germline V lookup: CDR1 SEHNR, CDR2 FQNEAQ (reference sequence). The CDR3 is 13 amino acids. In DNA form, the CDR3 reads TGTGCCAGCAGCCGCGACAGAGACTATGGCTACACCTTC. Translated, it gives CASSRDRDYGYTF.

This clone appeared a single time. The chain has TRBV6-1 and TRBJ1-2; D unresolved. The CDR3 extends over 19 amino acids. Per germline, CDR1 MNHNS and CDR2 SASEGT. Trimming removed 4 bases at V and 3 bases at J, with 27 bases between. CDR3 loop: CASSASALYKPEEYYGYTF. DNA for the CDR3: TGTGCCAGCAGTGCGTCGGCATTATATAAACCAGAGGAGTACTATGGCTACACCTTC.